These T cell receptor beta chains were read from a single sample in a study of technical replicates of blood from a handful of donors. Clones were sequenced by immunoSEQ multiplex PCR, and TCRdb holds only the in-frame ones, with some missing. The data show roughly 45,000 clones, with around nine tenths seen just once and approximately 4% held by the top ten. The source material was PBMCs. These receptors came from a human donor in good health. Some clones in this sample may be carry-over from other donors' samples. Both conserved end residues are part of each CDR3. Each record gives: V gene, J gene, CDR3 protein.

>TRBV5-4|TRBJ2-2
CASSPGQGNTGELFF
>TRBV19|TRBJ1-5
CASRAGDRSNQPQHF
>TRBV18|TRBJ1-6
CASSGDRVRNSPLHF
>TRBV2|TRBJ2-7
CATHSGRHYEQYF
>TRBV6-5|TRBJ2-3
CASRHRDRTDTQYF
>TRBV6-1|TRBJ1-2
CASSEQTTGVYGYTF
>TRBV10-3|TRBJ2-6
CAIMGTSGGANVLTF
>TRBV18|TRBJ2-2
CASSPRTGNTGELFF
>TRBV19|TRBJ1-1
CASSIARALGMKAFF
>TRBV20-1|TRBJ1-4
CSANSGFQLFF
>TRBV2|TRBJ2-3
CASSSGGVTDTQYF
>TRBV4-1|TRBJ2-3
CASSQGGGALSTDTQYF
>TRBV7-2|TRBJ1-2
CASSPPGQGRDGYTF
>TRBV30|TRBJ1-4
CAWKIQGVEKLFF
>TRBV7-9|TRBJ1-2
CASSPQTLTGNGYTF
>TRBV4-1|TRBJ2-1
CASSQDVTGGNEQFF
>TRBV4-3|TRBJ1-2
CASSQVRQGNYGYTF
>TRBV25-1|TRBJ1-2
CASRPSGGDGYTF
>TRBV5-1|TRBJ1-1
CASSPGQIMNTEAFF
>TRBV14|TRBJ2-7
CASSPRVGLGGQYF
>TRBV7-2|TRBJ2-7
CASSLVAGRSEQYF
>TRBV4-1|TRBJ2-2
CASSSRTSGNTGELFF
>TRBV2|TRBJ1-1
CASWANTEAFF
>TRBV20-1|TRBJ1-2
CSFGGVYGYTF
>TRBV7-3|TRBJ2-2
CASSFQGANTGELFF
>TRBV10-3|TRBJ1-3
CAISVAGGGNTIYF
>TRBV29-1|TRBJ1-2
CSVYGLGQGVDNYGYTF
>TRBV4-1|TRBJ1-2
CASSQERQGLLGGYTF
>TRBV7-2|TRBJ2-5
CASSLGVETQYF
>TRBV7-6|TRBJ2-6
CASSLTMTGQGANVLTF
>TRBV5-1|TRBJ1-2
CASSLFGGEDGYTF
>TRBV11-3|TRBJ1-4
CASSPSYGQGGEKLFF
>TRBV7-3|TRBJ2-3
CASSRQGSAPADTQYF
>TRBV5-1|TRBJ2-5
CASSLDSGAGGPSRTQYF
>TRBV7-7|TRBJ1-1
CASSLRLNTEAFF
>TRBV6-5|TRBJ2-1
CASSYGTGRDEQFF
>TRBV7-2|TRBJ2-1
CASSLYAGTGSLNEQFF
>TRBV18|TRBJ1-2
CASSQTGQPLNYGYTF
>TRBV11-2|TRBJ1-2
CASSSGGVGYTF
>TRBV6-6|TRBJ2-7
CASSNIRTASYEQYF
>TRBV7-9|TRBJ2-3
CASSFAVGAGGRDTQYF
>TRBV18|TRBJ1-5
CASSPRAQGRNQPQHF
>TRBV7-9|TRBJ1-2
CASSPKAGTGGYTF
>TRBV7-8|TRBJ2-7
CASTLRGSYEQYF
>TRBV4-3|TRBJ2-7
CASSLRTGPDEQYF
>TRBV7-3|TRBJ2-1
CASSLDSGGYNEQFF
>TRBV5-4|TRBJ2-7
CASSSDSTSGRTHEQYF
>TRBV6-5|TRBJ1-5
CASSPSSNQPQHF
>TRBV6-6|TRBJ2-3
CASSYFGVPVSTQYF
>TRBV2|TRBJ1-4
CASSVGGTNEKLFF
>TRBV2|TRBJ1-2
CASKISDGYTF
>TRBV9|TRBJ2-2
CASSEGLAGTPNTGELFF
>TRBV10-2|TRBJ2-2
CASSDPRGVNTGELFF
>TRBV15|TRBJ2-7
CATSRESSGQGSYEQYF
>TRBV5-5|TRBJ2-7
CASSLVGRSYEQYF
>TRBV6-6|TRBJ1-5
CASSRQGDSQPQHF
>TRBV30|TRBJ1-1
CAWSVGGGTEAFF